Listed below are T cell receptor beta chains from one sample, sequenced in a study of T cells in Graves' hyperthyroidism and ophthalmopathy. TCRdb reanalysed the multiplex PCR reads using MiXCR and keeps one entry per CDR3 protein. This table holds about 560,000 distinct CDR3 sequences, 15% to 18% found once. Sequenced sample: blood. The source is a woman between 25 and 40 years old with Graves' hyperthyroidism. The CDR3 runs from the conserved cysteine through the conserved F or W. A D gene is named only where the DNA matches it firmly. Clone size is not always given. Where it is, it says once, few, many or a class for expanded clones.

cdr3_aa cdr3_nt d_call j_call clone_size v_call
CASQPQGSVGEQYF TGTGCCAGCCAGCCCCAGGGAAGTGTGGGCGAGCAGTACTTC NA TRBJ2-7 many TRBV2
CSAITPGLFTDTQYF TGCAGTGCTATCACACCTGGACTATTTACAGATACGCAGTATTTT NA TRBJ2-3 many TRBV20-1
CASSAPQGSNEQFF TGTGCCAGCAGCGCCCCACAGGGGTCCAATGAGCAGTTCTTC TRBD1 TRBJ2-1 few TRBV7-9
CASTSVGVDEQFF TGTGCCAGCACCTCGGTGGGGGTCGATGAGCAGTTCTTC NA TRBJ2-1 few TRBV7-9
CASSFHGTYNEQFF TGTGCCAGCAGCTTTCACGGGACTTACAATGAGCAGTTCTTC NA TRBJ2-1 many TRBV7-3
CASSTMGRREGGNEQFF TGTGCCAGCAGTACTATGGGGCGGCGGGAGGGGGGCAATGAGCAGTTCTTC TRBD2 TRBJ2-1 NA TRBV27
CSDGTEGFRFF TGCAGCGACGGGACAGAGGGCTTTAGGTTCTTC TRBD1 TRBJ2-1 NA TRBV29-1
CASSQTPTSGRAGGTDTQYF TGCGCCAGCAGCCAAACGCCCACTAGCGGGAGGGCCGGGGGCACAGATACGCAGTATTTT TRBD2 TRBJ2-3 few TRBV4-1
CAILNETSSYNEQFF TGTGCCATTCTCAATGAGACTAGCTCCTACAATGAGCAGTTCTTC NA TRBJ2-1 few TRBV10-3
CASEPGQGVTGELFF TGCGCCAGCGAACCGGGACAGGGGGTCACCGGGGAGCTGTTTTTT TRBD1 TRBJ2-2 few TRBV5-1
CSGLATGSSHLTEAFF TGCAGTGGATTAGCAACAGGGTCCTCCCATCTTACTGAAGCTTTCTTT NA TRBJ1-1 many TRBV20-1
CASSSGLAGGPWYF TGTGCCAGCAGTTCCGGACTAGCGGGAGGGCCTTGGTACTTC TRBD2 TRBJ2-5 many TRBV12-3/TRBV12-4
CASSQDGTVGQPQHF TGCGCCAGCAGCCAAGATGGTACGGTCGGTCAGCCCCAGCATTTT NA TRBJ1-5 many TRBV4-3
CSAAQGAQYEQYF TGCAGCGCCGCACAGGGGGCGCAATACGAGCAGTACTTC TRBD1 TRBJ2-7 many TRBV29-1
CASKTGGGDTQYF TGTGCCAGCAAGACAGGGGGAGGAGATACGCAGTATTTT TRBD1 TRBJ2-3 NA TRBV6-1
CASGTGAITNEKLFF TGCGCCAGCGGGACAGGGGCAATTACTAATGAAAAACTGTTTTTT TRBD1 TRBJ1-4 many TRBV4-1
CASSLLEYEQYF TGTGCCAGCAGCTTGTTGGAATACGAGCAGTACTTC NA TRBJ2-7 NA TRBV5-8
CASSQVQGLAGPVNEQFF TGTGCCAGCAGCCAAGTCCAAGGGCTAGCGGGGCCCGTCAATGAGCAGTTCTTC TRBD2 TRBJ2-1 many TRBV3-1
CASSLAGEFGEQFF TGTGCCAGCAGCTTAGCAGGGGAGTTCGGTGAGCAGTTCTTC NA TRBJ2-1 NA TRBV7-6
CASSPSGINYGYTF TGTGCCAGCAGTCCCTCGGGGATTAACTATGGCTACACCTTC NA TRBJ1-2 many TRBV6-1
CSGGDSNQPQHF TGCAGTGGAGGGGATAGCAATCAGCCCCAGCATTTT NA TRBJ1-5 NA TRBV20-1
CASSESKSTGTQYF TGTGCCAGCAGTGAGAGCAAGTCCACTGGTACGCAGTATTTT NA TRBJ2-3 NA TRBV12-3/TRBV12-4
CASSLDGAGSEKLFF TGTGCCAGCAGCTTAGACGGGGCGGGGAGTGAAAAACTGTTTTTT NA TRBJ1-4 many TRBV7-2
CASSGDRIYEQFF TGTGCCAGCAGCGGGGACAGGATCTATGAGCAGTTCTTC TRBD1 TRBJ2-1 NA TRBV9
CASSPFDRDIAFF TGTGCCAGCTCACCTTTTGACAGGGACATTGCTTTCTTT TRBD1 TRBJ1-1 many TRBV18
CASSQDGDEAYRNGELFF TGTGCCAGCAGCCAAGATGGGGATGAGGCTTACAGAAACGGGGAGCTGTTTTTT NA TRBJ2-2 many TRBV3-1
CASSWDPQETQYF TGTGCCAGCAGCTGGGACCCACAAGAGACCCAGTACTTC NA TRBJ2-5 many TRBV6-1